A single sample gave rise to the 30 T cell receptor beta chains below, sequenced in a study of patients and donors after allogeneic stem cell transplantation. TCRdb itself ran the RT-PCR reads through MiXCR, one entry per CDR3 protein. Here the sample spans approximately 99,000 distinct CDR3 sequences, approximately 35% being singletons. The sequenced sample was blood, either unsorted or a sorted T cell fraction (not recorded which). The receptors shown here come from a human donor who was either an allogeneic HSCT recipient or a stem cell or donor lymphocyte infusion donor (not recorded which). It is not recorded whose cells these are; they may come from a transplant donor.

V usage is TRBV4-3 and J usage is TRBJ1-2; TRBD1 agrees at 10 bases. J gave up 2 bases and V 4 bases, and 7 bases lay outside the gene matches. This CDR3 region has 16 residues. The germline V gene encodes CDR1 LGHNA and CDR2 YSLEER. The CDR3 DNA reads as TGCGCCAGCAGCCTAGGCTCGGGACAGGGGAACTATGGCTACACCTTC. Residues: CASSLGSGQGNYGYTF.

V is TRBV20-1 and J is TRBJ2-2, with 10 bases identical to TRBD1. This CDR3 contains 15 residues. The V gene's germline CDR1 is DFQATT and CDR2 SNEGSKA (reference sequence). Trimming removed 3 bases from V and 2 bases from J; junction bases left unmatched: 3. CDR3 sequence (DNA): TGCAGTGCTAGGTGGACAGGGGGAAACACCGGGGAGCTGTTTTTT. As protein: CSARWTGGNTGELFF.

This clonotype showed up many times. The CDR3 DNA follows: TGTGCCAGCAGGACTAGGATCAATAGCAATCAGCCCCAGCATTTT. As protein: CASRTRINSNQPQHF. The rearrangement joins TRBV6-5 to TRBJ1-5; no clear D. Germline assignment: CDR1 MNHEY and CDR2 SVGAGI. Trimming took off 6 bases at V and 0 bases at J, with 12 bases between the two ends. The CDR3 length is 15 residues.

This clonotype was counted between two and nine times. The genes are TRBV10-3 and TRBJ2-5; no clear D gene. This CDR3 is built from 14 residues. In germline, CDR1 is ENHRY, CDR2 SYGVKD. The V and J ends lost 0 bases and 5 bases respectively, with 10 bases between them. CDR3 bases: TGTGCCATCAGTGAGTCTGGAGTTGGGGAGACCCAGTACTTC. Its protein product is CAISESGVGETQYF.

This clonotype was seen many times. At one of its ends the junction is not consistent with the germline gene, which may arise from a read error. The chain couples TRBV2 to TRBJ1-2, with 7 bases lining up with TRBD1. Germline CDR1 SNHLY, CDR2 FYNNEI. This CDR3 comprises 11 residues. The CDR3 region has the DNA TGTGCCAGCAGGCCCGACAGGGAAACCGCCTTC. The encoded protein is CASRPDRETAF. The full variable domain, its missing parts supplied by reference TRBV2 and TRBJ1-2, is EPEVTQTPSHQVTQMGQEVILRCVPISNHLYFYWYRQILGQKVEFLVSFYNNEISEKSEIFDDQFSVERPDGSNFTLKIRSTKLEDSAMYFCASRPDRETAFGSGTRLTVV.

CDR3 sequence (DNA): TGTGCCAGCAGTCCCCTCGCGGACAGGGCAGATGGCTACACCTTC. Protein sequence: CASSPLADRADGYTF. This chain joins TRBV6-2 or TRBV6-3 and TRBJ1-2; 8 bases are shared with TRBD1. With V trimmed by 5 bases and J by 6 bases, 11 bases remained unmatched. There are 15 residues in the CDR3. Per the germline V gene, CDR1 is MNHEY and CDR2 is SVGEGT.

There are a few counts of this clonotype. The chain combines TRBV29-1 with TRBJ1-6; TRBD1 is a possible D gene (5 bases). CDR1 and CDR2 (germline): SQVTM, ANQGSEA. The CDR3 consists of 14 residues. The V gene lost 6 bases and the J gene lost 10 bases, with 19 bases spanning the gap. This CDR3 is CSVSFLGRESPLHF. CDR3 DNA: TGCAGCGTGAGCTTTTTGGGCAGGGAGTCACCCCTCCACTTT.

This clonotype showed up just a few times. The V and J genes are TRBV4-1 and TRBJ1-5; D not resolved. CDR3 length: 15 residues. Germline V lookup: CDR1 MGHRA, CDR2 YSYEKL. The V gene lost 3 bases and the J gene lost 1 base, with 10 bases spanning the gap. The CDR3 loop reads CASSHFLLSNQPQHF. The CDR3 DNA is TGCGCCAGCAGCCACTTCTTACTGAGCAATCAGCCCCAGCATTTT.

In its sample, this clonotype was seen many times. This chain uses TRBV20-1 with TRBJ1-4; 9 nucleotides line up with TRBD1. In germline, CDR1 is DFQATT, CDR2 SNEGSKA (reference sequence). The CDR3 contains 14 residues. The V gene end was trimmed by 5 bases and the J gene end by 7 bases; junction bases not matched to a gene: 8. CDR3 in DNA: TGCAGTGCTTACCCCGGGACAGGGATTGAAAAACTGTTTTTT. It translates to CSAYPGTGIEKLFF.

The V gene is TRBV15, the J gene TRBJ2-5; D perhaps matches TRBD2 (5 bases). The ends were cut back, 0 bases at V and 4 bases at J, with 9 bases in the middle. The V gene's germline CDR1 is LNHNV and CDR2 YYDKDF (reference sequence). This CDR3 has 14 residues. The CDR3 here is CATSRDLAGETQYF. The CDR3 DNA reads as TGTGCCACCAGCAGAGATCTAGCCGGAGAGACCCAGTACTTC.

A few counts support this clonotype. This chain links TRBV11-2 with TRBJ1-6; no clear D. There are 18 residues in the CDR3. Germline values: CDR1 SGHAT, CDR2 FQNNGV. V gave up 2 bases and J gave up 0 bases, with 14 bases separating them. CDR3 DNA sequence: TGTGCCAGCAGCTTAAATAGACCCCCGCGCTCCTATAATTCACCCCTCCACTTT. Translating gives CASSLNRPPRSYNSPLHF. The variable domain in full, with the rest retrieved from reference TRBV11-2 and TRBJ1-6, is EAGVAQSPRYKIIEKRQSVAFWCNPISGHATLYWYQQILGQGPKLLIQFQNNGVVDDSQLPKDRFSAERLKGVDSTLKIQPAKLEDSAVYLCASSLNRPPRSYNSPLHFGNGTRLTVT.

This clonotype was counted only a few times. The V and J genes are TRBV20-1 and TRBJ1-2; D might be TRBD1 (5 bases). V gave up 6 bases and J gave up 0 bases, with 17 bases separating them. Per germline, CDR1 DFQATT and CDR2 SNEGSKA (reference sequence). CDR3 length equals 15 residues. The CDR3 DNA reads TGCAGTGCCATGACTACAGAGACAGCTAACTATGGCTACACCTTC. Its translation: CSAMTTETANYGYTF.

This clonotype was recorded a few times. The chain combines TRBV7-2 with TRBJ2-3; D is possibly TRBD2 (7 bases). The germline V gene encodes CDR1 SGHTA and CDR2 FQGNSA. CDR3 length: 15 amino acids. Between the trimmed V and J ends, which lost 7 bases and 0 bases, there was a span of 14 bases. In nucleotides, the CDR3 is TGTGCCAGCACTCGAGGGAGGGGGAGCACAGATACGCAGTATTTT. As protein: CASTRGRGSTDTQYF.

The V call is TRBV4-3, the J call TRBJ2-7, with D perhaps TRBD1 (6 bases). V lost 0 bases and J 1 base, leaving 16 bases between the germline ends. Germline loops: CDR1 LGHNA, CDR2 YSLEER. The CDR3 has 17 residues. CDR3 nucleotide sequence: TGCGCCAGCAGCCAAGAGTGGCTAGAGGACAGATCCTACGAGCAGTACTTC. It yields the protein CASSQEWLEDRSYEQYF.

This chain connects TRBV4-3 to TRBJ1-3; weak D call: TRBD1 (5 bases). Germline V CDR1 and CDR2: LGHNA, YSLEER. This CDR3 is built from 13 residues. Deletions cut 5 bases from V and 4 bases from J, with 9 bases between. This chain's CDR3 is CASSAHRGNTIYF. The CDR3 region has the DNA TGCGCCAGCAGCGCGCACAGGGGAAACACCATATATTTT.

This clonotype was found a few times. This chain joins TRBV21-1 and TRBJ1-1. TRBV21-1 is labeled a pseudogene. The CDR3 contains 18 residues. Here the CDR3 reads CASSKVGDMETMNTEAFF. Here the CDR3 DNA reads TGTGCCAGCAGCAAAGTTGGGGATATGGAGACGATGAACACTGAAGCTTTCTTT.

The rearrangement uses TRBV27 and TRBJ1-4; 10 bases fit TRBD1. This CDR3 is 16 amino acids long. Germline V lookup: CDR1 MNHEY, CDR2 SMNVEV (reference sequence). Germline trimming cut 5 bases from V and 7 bases from J; bases unmatched to any gene: 10. The CDR3 coding sequence is TGTGCCAGCAGTAGGGGACAGGGGCGGGCCTCTGAAAAACTGTTTTTT. It yields the protein CASSRGQGRASEKLFF.

This clonotype has only a few counts. The chain is built from TRBV12-3 or TRBV12-4 and TRBJ2-3; D is possibly TRBD1 or TRBD2 (5 bases each). V lost 3 bases to trimming and J lost 0 bases, with 13 bases between them. This CDR3 has 16 amino acids. The CDR3 DNA reads as TGTGCCAGCAGTTTGAGGGGCAGGCCTAGCACAGATACGCAGTATTTT. It yields the protein CASSLRGRPSTDTQYF.

The chain links TRBV20-1 to TRBJ1-1; 11 bases align to TRBD1. With V trimmed by 5 bases and J by 2 bases, 7 bases remained unmatched. The length of the CDR3 is 15 residues. The germline V gene has CDR1 DFQATT and CDR2 SNEGSKA (reference sequence). CDR3 sequence reads: CSAVVGQGANTEAFF. DNA of the CDR3: TGCAGTGCTGTCGTAGGACAGGGGGCTAACACTGAAGCTTTCTTT.

The table lists this clonotype with a few counts. V and J are TRBV5-1 and TRBJ2-2, with 7 bases matching TRBD2. The CDR3 loop spans 16 amino acids. V lost 4 bases and J lost 4; bases outside the gene matches: 10. The germline V gene has CDR1 SGHRS and CDR2 YFSETQ. CDR3 sequence reads: CASSGTSVPPTGELFF. Written as DNA, the CDR3 is TGCGCCAGCAGCGGTACTAGCGTACCCCCCACCGGGGAGCTGTTTTTT.

V usage is TRBV4-2 and J usage is TRBJ1-5, with D unclear. Looked up from germline, CDR1 is LGHNA and CDR2 is YNFKEQ. This CDR3 has 16 residues. Trimming stripped 0 bases from V and 1 base from J, with 10 bases between. CDR3 DNA: TGTGCCAGCAGCCAAGATGGGCCCTTAAGCAATCAGCCCCAGCATTTT. This codes for CASSQDGPLSNQPQHF.

V and J are TRBV6-2 or TRBV6-3 and TRBJ2-3; 7 bases are shared with TRBD2. The V and J ends lost 2 bases and 3 bases, in that order; junction bases with no gene match: 5. The CDR3 covers 15 residues. Germline V gene sequence: CDR1 MNHEY, CDR2 SVGEGT. In DNA form, the CDR3 reads TGTGCCAGCAGTTACCAAGGACTAGGGACAGATACGCAGTATTTT. Residues: CASSYQGLGTDTQYF.

This clonotype has a handful of counts. V is TRBV5-1 and J is TRBJ2-3, with 8 bases fitting TRBD1. This CDR3 is 15 amino acids long. After removal of 2 bases from V and 2 bases from J, the junction contained 4 bases not matched to a gene. Germline V CDR1 and CDR2: SGHRS, YFSETQ. The CDR3 nucleotides are TGCGCCAGCAGCTTAAGGGACAGGAACACAGATACGCAGTATTTT. Translation gives CASSLRDRNTDTQYF.

The CDR3 loop is CASSFDSREFF. DNA of the CDR3: TGTGCCAGCAGTTTTGACTCCAGAGAGTTCTTC. The rearrangement links TRBV12-3 or TRBV12-4 to TRBJ2-1; D is unclear. The CDR3 contains 11 residues. V gave up 3 bases and J gave up 14 bases, with 11 bases separating them.

The chain carries TRBV12-3 or TRBV12-4 and TRBJ2-3; 8 bases are a match to TRBD1. The trim removed 5 bases at V and 7 bases at J, leaving 8 bases unmatched. The CDR3 runs to 14 residues. DNA for the CDR3: TGTGCCAGCAGTAACGAGGACAGGGCTAATACGCAGTATTTT. It codes for CASSNEDRANTQYF.

This clonotype showed up just once. The chain uses TRBV4-2 and TRBJ1-2; no clear D. Germline CDR1 LGHNA, CDR2 YNFKEQ. The V and J ends lost 6 bases and 8 bases respectively, with 22 bases between them. This CDR3 comprises 15 residues. CDR3 residues: CASRPSKRGSGGYTF. The CDR3 region has the DNA TGTGCCAGCAGACCATCAAAAAGAGGGTCTGGCGGCTACACCTTC.

V gene TRBV12-3 or TRBV12-4 combines with J gene TRBJ1-4; D possibly corresponds to TRBD1 (5 bases). This CDR3 contains 16 residues. The germline V and J ends were trimmed by 2 bases and 9 bases, with 19 bases remaining between them. CDR3 sequence reads: CASSLSGGALKKKLFF. In DNA form, the CDR3 reads TGTGCCAGCAGTTTATCGGGAGGGGCCTTGAAGAAAAAACTGTTTTTT.

This clonotype has just one count. This sequence joins TRBV7-8 and TRBJ2-1; 9 bases map to TRBD2. J gave up 7 bases and V 1 base, and 8 bases lay outside the gene matches. Germline loops: CDR1 SGHVS, CDR2 FQNEAQ. The length of the CDR3 is 16 residues. The CDR3 loop is CASSLGSAGGLNEQFF. The CDR3 DNA reads TGTGCCAGCAGCTTAGGTTCCGCGGGAGGGTTGAATGAGCAGTTCTTC.

The sample holds many counts of this clonotype. The V and J genes are TRBV12-5 and TRBJ1-5; D is possibly TRBD1 (5 bases). Germline-derived CDR1 and CDR2 are LGHNT and FRNRAP. This CDR3 is built from 15 residues. Trimming shortened V by 0 bases and J by 3 bases, and 9 bases separated the two germline ends. CDR3: CASGLVKDTNQPQHF. CDR3 coding DNA: TGTGCTAGTGGTTTGGTAAAGGACACCAATCAGCCCCAGCATTTT.

In its sample, this clonotype was seen a few times. The chain combines TRBV7-2 with TRBJ2-5; 8 bases fit TRBD1. Per germline, CDR1 SGHTA and CDR2 FQGNSA. The CDR3 loop spans 15 amino acids. V shed 4 bases and J 3 bases; nucleotides not matched to a gene: 7. The CDR3 loop is CASSSRDRRKETQYF. In nucleotides, the CDR3 is TGTGCCAGCAGCTCGAGGGACAGGAGAAAAGAGACCCAGTACTTC. Based on the CDR3 plus reference TRBV7-2 and TRBJ2-5, the full variable domain is GAGVSQSPSNKVTEKGKDVELRCDPISGHTALYWYRQSLGQGLEFLIYFQGNSAPDKSGLPSDRFSAERTGGSVSTLTIQRTQQEDSAVYLCASSSRDRRKETQYFGPGTRLLVL.